The 5 T cell receptor beta chains below come from one sample, sequenced in a study of blood T cell repertoires in COVID-19. Assay: immunoSEQ multiplex PCR; the TCRdb copy retains only in-frame clones and omits some. The repertoire consists of 380,000 or so clones, with roughly 90% occurring once and the leading ten covering 0.9% to 1%. The material sequenced was PBMCs or T cells enriched from blood (not recorded which). The receptor set was obtained from a woman aged 30 to 39 with acute COVID-19.

CDR3 amino acids: CASSINRGYGNTIYF. The DNA for the CDR3 is TGTGCCAGCAGCATAAACAGGGGTTACGGAAACACCATATATTTT. The genes are TRBV6-5 and TRBJ1-3; 7 bases are shared with TRBD1. Per germline, CDR1 MNHEY and CDR2 SVGAGI. V dropped 6 bases and J dropped 4; count of bases not matched to a gene: 9. This CDR3 spans 15 amino acids.

The chain carries TRBV18 and TRBJ1-6; tentatively, D is TRBD1 (5 bases). The V end was cut by 3 bases, the J end by 6 bases, with 12 bases between. The V gene's germline CDR1 is KGHSH and CDR2 LQKENI. The CDR3 sequence is 15 residues long. The CDR3 DNA reads as TGTGCCAGCTCACCTAGGGGCGGCGGTAATTCACCCCTCCACTTT. This sequence encodes CASSPRGGGNSPLHF. The variable domain in full, with the rest retrieved from reference TRBV18 and TRBJ1-6, is NAGVMQNPRHLVRRRGQEARLRCSPMKGHSHVYWYRQLPEEGLKFMVYLQKENIIDESGMPKERFSAEFPKEGPSILRIQQVVRGDSAAYFCASSPRGGGNSPLHFGNGTRLTVT.

The J gene is TRBJ2-3, the V gene TRBV24-1; 8 bases map to TRBD1. The V gene's germline CDR1 is KGHDR and CDR2 SFDVKD. V gave up 5 bases and J gave up 5 bases; unmatched junction bases: 5. This CDR3 comprises 14 residues. The CDR3 loop reads CATSAGQGLDTQYF. The CDR3 DNA sequence: TGTGCCACCAGTGCTGGACAGGGTTTAGATACGCAGTATTTT.

The chain uses TRBV2 and TRBJ1-5, with D possibly TRBD1 on 5 matching bases. The ends were cut back, 4 bases at V and 6 bases at J, with 13 bases in the middle. Germline loops: CDR1 SNHLY, CDR2 FYNNEI. The CDR3 extends over 14 amino acids. In DNA form, the CDR3 reads TGTGCCAGCAGTGGATCGGGCGGGGGTCAGCCCCAGCATTTT. This codes for CASSGSGGGQPQHF.

The CDR3 reads CASSQHGGRNTIYF. The DNA of the CDR3 is TGTGCCAGCAGCCAGCATGGGGGGAGAAACACCATATATTTT. The chain employs TRBV3-1 (or the pseudogene TRBV3-2) and TRBJ1-3, with TRBD1 as a possible D gene (5 bases). With 3 bases removed from V and 5 bases from J, the gap between germline ends came to 11 bases. The CDR3 loop spans 14 amino acids. Germline V CDR1 and CDR2: LGHDT, YNNKEL (reference sequence).